The clone carrying this T cell receptor (beta chain) was observed a handful of times. This record comes from a study of blood T cell repertoires in COVID-19. Overall study context: The cDNA or gDNA used as material had been derived from T cells, B-cell-depleted T cells, or PBMCs.

In the original workflow: The assay estimated nucleated cells by amplifying reference gene primers. Only in-frame clones appear in the TCRdb table, and some are missing; sequencing was by immunoSEQ multiplex PCR. D and trimming come from the DNA, and the V and J calls and clone size come from that table. The table has 43,000 or so clones, 86% seen once; the top ten hold just under 8.5%. The CDR3 consists of 11 residues. V gave up 6 bases and J gave up 2 bases, with 3 bases separating them. Germline assignment: CDR1 SNHLY and CDR2 FYNNEI. This rearrangement joins TRBV2 to TRBJ2-3; D gene uncertain. The TCR sequence derives from a man between 60 and 70 years old with active COVID-19. The specimen was peripheral blood. Here the CDR3 reads CASSLTDTQYF. CDR3 coding DNA: TGTGCCAGCAGCCTCACAGATACGCAGTATTTT. Based on the CDR3 plus reference TRBV2 and TRBJ2-3, the full variable domain is EPEVTQTPSHQVTQMGQEVILRCVPISNHLYFYWYRQILGQKVEFLVSFYNNEISEKSEIFDDQFSVERPDGSNFTLKIRSTKLEDSAMYFCASSLTDTQYFGPGTRLTVL.